A single sample is the source of the 8 T cell receptor beta chains below, sequenced in a study of identical twins. TCRdb redid the calling of the 5' RACE reads with MiXCR, one entry per CDR3 protein. There are about 240,000 distinct CDR3 sequences in the sample; more than 9.5% occur only once, and 4% to 5% lies in the top ten. Another study also made use of these data, one on yellow fever vaccine responses in identical twins.

The sequencing sample was made of memory (CD45RO+) T cells sorted from blood. The receptors were gathered from a woman in her late teens or twenties in good health.

V is TRBV6-5 and J is TRBJ2-7, with unresolved D. This CDR3 region has 12 residues. Germline CDR1 reads MNHEY; CDR2 reads SVGAGI. V was cut by 5 bases and J by 4 bases, with 9 bases left in between. This chain's CDR3 is CASSIDGYEQYF. CDR3 coding DNA: TGTGCCAGCAGTATCGACGGTTACGAGCAGTACTTC.

This clonotype was counted only a few times. The V and J genes are TRBV20-1 and TRBJ2-3, with 11 bases matching TRBD2. The CDR3 length is 16 residues. Per germline, CDR1 DFQATT and CDR2 SNEGSKA (reference sequence). V trimming: 3 bases; J trimming: 4 bases; junction bases outside the gene matches: 9. CDR3 amino acids: CSARPTSGSAPDTQYF. For the CDR3, the DNA is TGCAGTGCTAGGCCTACTAGCGGGAGCGCGCCAGATACGCAGTATTTT.

The chain couples TRBV3-1 to TRBJ2-7; D uncertain. This CDR3 has 15 amino acids. V lost 0 bases and J 2 bases, leaving 11 bases between the germline ends. Germline V CDR1 and CDR2: LGHDT, YNNKEL (reference sequence). The CDR3 spells CASSQEINRPYEQYF. CDR3 nucleotide sequence: TGTGCCAGCAGCCAAGAAATAAACAGACCCTACGAGCAGTACTTC.

This clonotype was recorded a few times. The chain uses TRBV7-2 and TRBJ2-1; 10 bases are a match to TRBD2. After removal of 8 bases from V and 10 bases from J, the junction contained 8 bases not matched to a gene. The germline CDR1 and CDR2 sequences are SGHTA and FQGNSA. CDR3 length: 13 amino acids. The CDR3 spells CASRASGSWEQFF. The CDR3, as DNA: TGTGCCAGCCGGGCTAGCGGGAGTTGGGAGCAGTTCTTC.

The chain recombines TRBV5-1 with TRBJ2-3; D is perhaps TRBD1 (5 bases). This CDR3 contains 16 residues. V lost 4 bases to trimming and J lost 2 bases, with 17 bases between them. Germline V lookup: CDR1 SGHRS, CDR2 YFSETQ. For the CDR3, the DNA is TGCGCCAGCAGCCCAGCCGACAGCACATACACAGATACGCAGTATTTT. Amino acid sequence: CASSPADSTYTDTQYF.

The J gene is TRBJ2-4, the V gene TRBV27, with 8 bases that match TRBD2. V gave up 5 bases and J gave up 9 bases; unmatched junction bases: 18. CDR3 length: 17 amino acids. Germline CDR1 MNHEY, CDR2 SMNVEV (reference sequence). The CDR3 reads CASSPRGAGASDRIQYF. Here the CDR3 DNA reads TGTGCCAGCAGTCCGCGCGGAGCGGGGGCGTCCGATCGCATTCAGTACTTC.

This clonotype was seen many times. The rearrangement uses TRBV30 and TRBJ2-1; D unresolved. This CDR3 has 11 amino acids. The germline V and J ends were trimmed by 4 bases and 5 bases, with 6 bases remaining between them. In germline, CDR1 is GTSNPN, CDR2 SVGIG (reference sequence). In DNA, the CDR3 is TGTGCCTGGACAAGAGACAATGAGCAGTTCTTC. Translation gives CAWTRDNEQFF.

The V and J genes are TRBV5-1 and TRBJ2-3; no clear D gene. V gave up 1 base and J gave up 6 bases, with 15 bases separating them. CDR3 length: 15 residues. In germline, CDR1 is SGHRS, CDR2 YFSETQ. CDR3 coding DNA: TGCGCCAGCAGCTTGAGGCCGTCACACATTGATACGCAGTATTTT. Translated, it gives CASSLRPSHIDTQYF.